What follows describes a single T cell receptor (beta chain). The sample comes from a study of cytomegalovirus exposure and HLA in healthy donors. Use of 60 Vbeta and 13 Jbeta primers characterized the PCR. Measured with immunoSEQ multiplex PCR; TCRdb has only the in-frame clones, and not every one. The sample includes 200,000 or so clones, 78% of them seen just once. The V gene's germline CDR1 is SGHAT and CDR2 FQNNGV. Trimming removed 2 bases at V and 1 base at J, with 11 bases between. The CDR3 is 15 amino acids. V gene TRBV11-2 combines with J gene TRBJ1-1; D gene ambiguous. The sequencing sample was made of PBMCs. The clonotype originates from a woman in her 30s in good health and CMV-seropositive. The CDR3, as DNA: TGTGCCAGCAGCTTAACTAGCCAGAGGAACACTGAAGCTTTCTTT. This codes for CASSLTSQRNTEAFF.